Below, 14 T cell receptor beta chains from the same sample are listed, as sequenced in a study of shared clonotypes between healthy human individuals. TCRdb's copy holds only in-frame clones and misses some; the assay was immunoSEQ multiplex PCR. The table lists millions of clones, just over 90% of them singletons. The source material was naive CD4+ T cells sorted from blood. Subset: CD45RA+ positively selected. The receptor source for this set is a man aged 18-30 years in good health.

A word on this clone: Other DNA sequences in the sample encode the same CDR3. The rearrangement links TRBV5-1 to TRBJ1-5; 10 bases agree with TRBD1. The CDR3 spans 15 residues. From germline, CDR1 is SGHRS and CDR2 YFSETQ. The trim removed 5 bases at V and 3 bases at J, leaving 5 bases unmatched. CDR3 bases: TGCGCCAGCAGTCCCGGGACAGGGGCCAATCAGCCCCAGCATTTT. This translates into CASSPGTGANQPQHF.

CDR3: CASSRDSDSLYGYTF. The CDR3 region has the DNA TGTGCCAGTAGTAGGGACAGCGACTCCCTCTATGGCTACACCTTC. This chain joins TRBV19 and TRBJ1-2, with 7 bases matching TRBD1. In germline, CDR1 is LNHDA, CDR2 SQIVND (reference sequence). The CDR3 contains 15 residues. Germline trimming cut 4 bases from V and 4 bases from J; bases unmatched to any gene: 9.

The rearrangement links TRBV6-5 to TRBJ1-2; no clear D. This CDR3 contains 12 residues. Germline lookup yields CDR1 MNHEY and CDR2 SVGAGI. V lost 6 bases, J lost 2 bases, and 7 bases lay in between. DNA for the CDR3: TGTGCCAGCAGCCGGAGGAACTATGGCTACACCTTC. Its protein is CASSRRNYGYTF.

The CDR3 reads CASSPFGLAGRGTDTQYF. The DNA of the CDR3 is TGTGCCAGCTCACCATTCGGACTAGCGGGGAGGGGCACAGATACGCAGTATTTT. The chain is built from TRBV18 and TRBJ2-3; the match to TRBD2 covers 12 bases. There are 18 residues in the CDR3. Germline CDR1 is KGHSH and CDR2 is LQKENI. V lost 2 bases and J lost 1; bases outside the gene matches: 7.

The chain is built from TRBV6-6 and TRBJ2-7; TRBD1 matches 9 bases. The trim removed 6 bases at V and 3 bases at J, leaving 6 bases unmatched. CDR1 is MNHNY, CDR2 SVGAGI, per germline (reference sequence). CDR3 size: 14 residues. The CDR3 coding sequence is TGTGCCAGCAGCCCCGGGACAGGGCGCTACGAGCAGTACTTC. Translated, it gives CASSPGTGRYEQYF.

This chain links TRBV18 with TRBJ2-1; D ambiguous. The germline V gene has CDR1 KGHSH and CDR2 LQKENI. Trimming removed 8 bases at V and 7 bases at J, with 21 bases between. This CDR3 is 15 amino acids long. The CDR3 sequence: CASPHRVTERNEQFF. In DNA form, the CDR3 reads TGTGCCAGCCCTCACCGGGTCACCGAAAGAAATGAGCAGTTCTTC.

The chain carries TRBV10-3 and TRBJ2-1; D may match TRBD1 or TRBD2 (8 bases each). CDR1 and CDR2 from the germline V gene are ENHRY and SYGVKD. V lost 10 bases and J 8 bases, leaving 21 bases between the germline ends. The CDR3 covers 14 residues. CDR3 coding DNA: TGTGCCACCAGGGGGCGGGAGGAGGCCTATGAGCAGTTCTTC. Translation: CATRGREEAYEQFF.

In the case of this clone: The sample holds other DNA sequences that translate to the same CDR3. The V gene is TRBV6-1, the J gene TRBJ1-2, with D unclear. Per germline, CDR1 MNHNS and CDR2 SASEGT. The CDR3 is 11 residues long. V was trimmed by 5 bases and J by 4 bases, leaving 5 bases between them. The CDR3 nucleotides are TGTGCCAGCAGTACGGGCTATGGCTACACCTTC. This translates into CASSTGYGYTF.

This sequence joins TRBV4-3 and TRBJ1-2; 8 bases map to TRBD1. Germline V gene sequence: CDR1 LGHNA, CDR2 YSLEER. The CDR3 consists of 13 residues. The V gene end was trimmed by 0 bases and the J gene end by 8 bases; junction bases not matched to a gene: 2. Written as DNA, the CDR3 is TGCGCCAGCAGCCAAGAACAGGGGGGAGGCTACACCTTC. Translation: CASSQEQGGGYTF.

The J gene is TRBJ2-3, the V gene TRBV30; D remains unclear. Per germline, CDR1 GTSNPN and CDR2 SVGIG (reference sequence). The CDR3 is 15 residues long. With 0 bases removed from V and 0 bases from J, the gap between germline ends came to 10 bases. The CDR3 is CAWSVGSMSTDTQYF. The CDR3 bases are TGTGCCTGGAGTGTGGGCTCAATGAGCACAGATACGCAGTATTTT.

This chain links TRBV7-9 with TRBJ2-5; D tentatively fits TRBD1 or TRBD2 (5 bases each). Trimming shortened V by 6 bases and J by 4 bases, and 15 bases separated the two germline ends. The CDR3 is made up of 14 amino acids. Per germline, CDR1 SEHNR and CDR2 FQNEAQ (reference sequence). Written as DNA, the CDR3 is TGTGCCAGCAGTCAGAGTCAGGGACGAGAGACCCAGTACTTC. It is translated as CASSQSQGRETQYF. Supplemented by reference TRBV7-9 and TRBJ2-5, the full variable domain reads DTGVSQNPRHKITKRGQNVTFRCDPISEHNRLYWYRQTLGQGPEFLTYFQNEAQLEKSRLLSDRFSAERPKGSFSTLEIQRTEQGDSAMYLCASSQSQGRETQYFGPGTRLLVL.

The chain carries TRBV2 and TRBJ1-2; 9 nucleotides align to TRBD1. The germline V gene encodes CDR1 SNHLY and CDR2 FYNNEI. V was pared by 6 bases and J by 5 bases, with 10 bases of the junction left unmatched. CDR3 length: 15 amino acids. CDR3 protein: CASRVGDRVGYGYTF. CDR3 bases: TGTGCCAGCAGGGTGGGGGACAGGGTCGGGTATGGCTACACCTTC. The variable domain in full, completed from reference TRBV2 and TRBJ1-2, reads EPEVTQTPSHQVTQMGQEVILRCVPISNHLYFYWYRQILGQKVEFLVSFYNNEISEKSEIFDDQFSVERPDGSNFTLKIRSTKLEDSAMYFCASRVGDRVGYGYTFGSGTRLTVV.

This chain links TRBV15 with TRBJ2-5; TRBD2 might be the D (5 bases). CDR1 is LNHNV and CDR2 is YYDKDF in the germline V gene (reference sequence). V was cut by 0 bases and J by 1 base, with 9 bases left in between. CDR3 size: 15 residues. CDR3 protein: CATSRDPSFQETQYF. The CDR3 DNA is TGTGCCACCAGCAGAGACCCTAGCTTCCAAGAGACCCAGTACTTC.

The V and J genes are TRBV7-6 and TRBJ2-3; D gene ambiguous. The CDR3 has 14 amino acids. Trimming left V 1 base short and J 2 bases short, with 7 bases between. CDR1 and CDR2 from the germline V gene are SGHVS and FNYEAQ. The CDR3 DNA reads TGTGCCAGCAGCTTAGATGTCATCACAGATACGCAGTATTTT. Translation gives CASSLDVITDTQYF.